What follows are 32 T cell receptor beta chains derived from one specimen sequenced in a study of vaccination effects on CD4 cells after COVID-19 (dated by TCRdb to between 2021 and 2024). For these receptors, no antigen is known. The library was built by means of the immunoSEQ multiplex PCR assay. TCRdb stores this immuneACCESS table with in-frame sequences only. Part of the clones is absent; in the studies checked, under half of the shortfall reflects unresolved V genes, and no reason is known for the rest. The sample table shows more than 50,000 clones, and 70% to 80% are seen once. Jointly, the top ten make up approximately 3% of the sample. After approximately eleven days of culture, CD4+ T cells were isolated with the EasySep CD4+ T cell isolation kit. This specimen was CD4+ T cells from PBMCs cultured without peptide, taken before COVID-19 vaccination. These receptors all stem from a human donor who received a COVID-19 vaccine.

The rearrangement links TRBV18 to TRBJ2-2, with D possibly called TRBD1 or TRBD2 (5 bases each). The CDR3 covers 17 residues. Germline CDR1 and CDR2: KGHSH and LQKENI. Trimming removed 1 base from V and 0 bases from J, with 12 bases in between. CDR3 protein: CASSPLPGRANTGELFF. The CDR3 DNA reads TGTGCCAGCTCACCACTTCCAGGGCGGGCGAACACCGGGGAGCTGTTTTTT.

This CDR3 reads CASSLLGRGTDTQYF. CDR3 DNA sequence: TGCGCCAGCAGCTTGTTGGGCAGGGGCACAGATACGCAGTATTTT. The genes are TRBV5-1 and TRBJ2-3; D possibly corresponds to TRBD1 (5 bases). Trimming stripped 1 base from V and 1 base from J, with 10 bases between. This CDR3 contains 15 residues. Looked up from germline, CDR1 is SGHRS and CDR2 is YFSETQ.

The chain recombines TRBV28 with TRBJ1-1, with D possibly TRBD1 on 5 matching bases. V lost 3 bases to trimming and J lost 8 bases, with 13 bases between them. CDR1 and CDR2 from the germline V gene are MDHEN and SYDVKM. This CDR3 is built from 13 residues. The CDR3 nucleotides are TGTGCCAGCAGTTTGGGGGGAACTAAGGAAGCTTTCTTT. Residues: CASSLGGTKEAFF.

This chain uses TRBV6-2 or TRBV6-3 with TRBJ1-2; 7 nucleotides align to TRBD1. This CDR3 comprises 15 residues. The junction had 17 bases not matched to a gene; V was cut back by 8 bases and J by 8 bases. Looked up from germline, CDR1 is MNHEY and CDR2 is SVGEGT. The CDR3 DNA sequence: TGTGCCAGCCGCCACGACAGGGCCTTTCCGGCGGGCTACACCTTC. It specifies CASRHDRAFPAGYTF.

This clone occurred a few times. The chain combines TRBV6-6 with TRBJ2-7; 10 nucleotides line up with TRBD1. The CDR3 has 14 amino acids. From germline, CDR1 is MNHNY and CDR2 SVGAGI (reference sequence). The trim removed 2 bases at V and 6 bases at J, leaving 4 bases unmatched. The CDR3: CASSYLGQGFEQYV. The CDR3 DNA reads as TGTGCCAGCAGTTACCTGGGACAGGGGTTCGAGCAGTACGTC.

The chain joins TRBV6-5 to TRBJ1-4, with 9 bases aligning to TRBD1. The junction had 6 bases not matched to a gene; V was cut back by 6 bases and J by 7 bases. The V gene's germline CDR1 is MNHEY and CDR2 SVGAGI. CDR3 length equals 14 residues. The CDR3 region is CASRTAGQGEKLFF. CDR3 bases: TGTGCCAGCAGGACAGCGGGACAGGGTGAAAAACTGTTTTTT.

A few counts support this clone. The V call is TRBV5-1, the J call TRBJ1-2; D is perhaps TRBD1 (5 bases). The CDR3 runs 13 residues. V lost 1 base and J lost 7, with 11 bases in between. Germline lookup yields CDR1 SGHRS and CDR2 YFSETQ. CDR3 sequence: CASSLPQGGGYTF. The CDR3 bases are TGCGCCAGCAGCTTGCCGCAGGGAGGTGGCTACACCTTC. The whole variable domain, remainder taken from reference TRBV5-1 and TRBJ1-2, is KAGVTQTPRYLIKTRGQQVTLSCSPISGHRSVSWYQQTPGQGLQFLFEYFSETQRNKGNFPGRFSGRQFSNSRSEMNVSTLELGDSALYLCASSLPQGGGYTFGSGTRLTVV.

This clone has a handful of counts. The chain combines TRBV18 with TRBJ1-1; D is possibly TRBD1 (5 bases). Germline CDR1 and CDR2: KGHSH and LQKENI. V lost 2 bases, J lost 3 bases, and 13 bases lay in between. This CDR3 spans 15 amino acids. CDR3: CASSPTTVADTEAFF. Written as DNA, the CDR3 is TGTGCCAGCTCACCAACGACAGTTGCGGACACTGAAGCTTTCTTT. Looking up the rest from reference TRBV18 and TRBJ1-1 gives the full variable domain: NAGVMQNPRHLVRRRGQEARLRCSPMKGHSHVYWYRQLPEEGLKFMVYLQKENIIDESGMPKERFSAEFPKEGPSILRIQQVVRGDSAAYFCASSPTTVADTEAFFGQGTRLTVV.

This clone showed up just a few times. J is TRBJ1-3 and V is TRBV19, with TRBD1 matching over 11 bases. Losses at the gene ends were 5 bases for V and 3 bases for J; bases not matched to a gene: 6. Germline assignment: CDR1 LNHDA and CDR2 SQIVND (reference sequence). This CDR3 contains 16 residues. CDR3 region: CASSPRTGGLGNTIYF. The DNA of the CDR3 is TGTGCCAGTAGTCCGAGGACAGGGGGCCTTGGAAACACCATATATTTT.

The chain joins TRBV7-8 to TRBJ2-5, with D possibly matching TRBD2 (6 bases). Trimming pared 1 base from V and 7 bases from J, leaving 19 bases between. CDR3 size: 16 residues. Looked up from germline, CDR1 is SGHVS and CDR2 is FQNEAQ. The CDR3 is CASSLDLGGVAGTQYF. The CDR3 coding sequence is TGTGCCAGCAGCTTAGATCTGGGCGGGGTCGCTGGGACCCAGTACTTC.

This rearrangement joins TRBV2 to TRBJ1-5; D unclear. Per the germline V gene, CDR1 is SNHLY and CDR2 is FYNNEI. V was shortened by 6 bases and J by 5 bases, with 17 bases between the two germline ends. The CDR3 consists of 15 residues. The CDR3 sequence is CASREWGGRDQPQHF. CDR3 in DNA: TGTGCCAGCAGAGAATGGGGAGGGAGAGATCAGCCCCAGCATTTT. Looking up the rest from reference TRBV2 and TRBJ1-5 gives the full variable domain: EPEVTQTPSHQVTQMGQEVILRCVPISNHLYFYWYRQILGQKVEFLVSFYNNEISEKSEIFDDQFSVERPDGSNFTLKIRSTKLEDSAMYFCASREWGGRDQPQHFGDGTRLSIL.

The gene calls are TRBV30 and TRBJ2-7, with TRBD2 matching 8 bases. Per germline, CDR1 GTSNPN and CDR2 SVGIG (reference sequence). V lost 0 bases to trimming and J lost 5 bases; unmatched junction nucleotides: 9. The CDR3 sequence is 15 residues long. The CDR3 spells CAWSVGGGGFHEQYV. The CDR3 DNA sequence: TGTGCCTGGAGTGTGGGCGGCGGGGGGTTTCACGAGCAGTACGTC.

The chain links TRBV19 to TRBJ1-3, with TRBD1 matching over 10 bases. Unmatched junction bases numbered 3, after V lost 9 bases and J lost 1 base. CDR1 is LNHDA, CDR2 SQIVND, per germline (reference sequence). The CDR3 spans 14 residues. The CDR3 sequence is CASVDRGSGNTIYF. The CDR3 region has the DNA TGTGCCAGCGTGGACAGGGGGTCTGGAAACACCATATATTTT.

This rearrangement joins TRBV12-3 or TRBV12-4 to TRBJ2-3; D not certain. V lost 2 bases to trimming and J lost 9 bases, with 9 bases between them. The CDR3 runs to 12 residues. The CDR3: CASSLIGMTQYF. In nucleotides, the CDR3 is TGTGCCAGCAGTTTAATTGGGATGACGCAGTATTTT.

The CDR3 region has the DNA TGCGCTGGGACTAGCGGGGGTAGGGGGCAGTATTTT. Translation gives CAGTSGGRGQYF. The genes are TRBV10-1 and TRBJ2-3; TRBD2 matches at 14 bases. The CDR3 loop spans 12 amino acids. In germline, CDR1 is WNHNN, CDR2 SYGVQD (reference sequence).

J is TRBJ2-3 and V is TRBV21-1; the D call in the table, TRBD1, was not verified against the DNA. TRBV21-1 is listed as a pseudogene. The CDR3 runs 15 residues. The CDR3 DNA follows: TGTGCCAGCAGCAAAGGAGGCAGGGGGCCAGGTACGCAGTATTTT. Protein sequence: CASSKGGRGPGTQYF.

This clone has more than one count but fewer than ten. The chain recombines TRBV6-6 with TRBJ1-2; D may be TRBD1 (5 bases). The V end lost 6 bases, the J end lost 3 bases, and 20 bases lay between the germline ends. Germline V gene lookup returns CDR1 MNHNY and CDR2 SVGAGI (reference sequence). This CDR3 has 16 amino acids. CDR3 loop: CASSPEQRQGYYGYTF. For the CDR3, the DNA is TGTGCCAGCAGCCCCGAACAGCGGCAGGGCTACTATGGCTACACCTTC.

The chain links TRBV5-6 to TRBJ2-1; TRBD2 matches at 9 bases. The CDR3 extends over 15 amino acids. With V trimmed by 10 bases and J by 1 base, 9 bases remained unmatched. CDR1 SGHDT and CDR2 YYEEEE come from the germline V gene. The CDR3 DNA sequence: TGTGCCTCCGGGGCGCGGGGGGGATCCTACAATGAGCAGTTCTTC. The encoded protein is CASGARGGSYNEQFF.

The chain is built from TRBV6-5 and TRBJ1-4; perhaps TRBD1 as D (5 bases). The CDR3 sequence is 14 residues long. V gave up 7 bases and J gave up 7 bases, with 16 bases separating them. Germline V gene lookup returns CDR1 MNHEY and CDR2 SVGAGI. DNA of the CDR3: TGTGCCAGCACCGCGAAGTGGGGCGGTGAAAAACTGTTTTTT. This translates into CASTAKWGGEKLFF.

This sequence joins TRBV5-6 and TRBJ1-3; 8 nucleotides agree with TRBD1. This CDR3 has 15 amino acids. J lost 0 bases, V lost 5 bases, and 4 bases had no gene match. The germline V gene has CDR1 SGHDT and CDR2 YYEEEE. The CDR3 coding sequence is TGTGCCAGCAGTTGGGACAGGTTCTCTGGAAACACCATATATTTT. Protein sequence: CASSWDRFSGNTIYF.

The chain is built from TRBV19 and TRBJ2-3; 11 nucleotides match TRBD1. Germline V gene data show CDR1 as LNHDA and CDR2 as SQIVND (reference sequence). The CDR3 runs to 15 residues. J was trimmed by 4 bases and V by 5 bases; bases with no gene match: 5. The CDR3 loop is CASSQPGQGADTQYF. DNA of the CDR3: TGTGCCAGTAGTCAACCGGGACAGGGGGCAGATACGCAGTATTTT.

V gene TRBV18 combines with J gene TRBJ2-7; the D gene is possibly TRBD1 (6 bases). This CDR3 comprises 14 residues. Germline-derived CDR1 and CDR2 are KGHSH and LQKENI. Trimming took off 6 bases at V and 0 bases at J, with 12 bases between the two ends. CDR3 sequence reads: CASSPRGSSYEQYV. DNA of the CDR3: TGTGCCAGCTCTCCAAGGGGGAGCTCCTACGAGCAGTACGTC.

The chain carries TRBV3-1 (or the pseudogene TRBV3-2) and TRBJ2-5; no firm D call. CDR1 LGHDT and CDR2 YNNKEL come from the germline V gene (reference sequence). The CDR3 has 15 amino acids. V dropped 1 base and J dropped 5 bases, with 14 bases sitting between them. In DNA, the CDR3 is TGTGCCAGCAGCCAAGGGTTCGGCAGGACGGAGACCCAGTACTTC. This codes for CASSQGFGRTETQYF.

The V and J genes are TRBV4-1 and TRBJ2-2; D may be TRBD1 or TRBD2 (6 bases each). The V gene lost 0 bases and the J gene lost 10 bases, with 18 bases spanning the gap. The CDR3 covers 16 residues. Germline CDR1 and CDR2: MGHRA and YSYEKL. CDR3 in amino acids: CASSQDPGGFLSELFF. CDR3 in DNA: TGCGCCAGCAGCCAAGATCCCGGGGGCTTTCTGTCGGAGCTGTTTTTT.

The chain couples TRBV30 to TRBJ1-4; 9 nucleotides match TRBD1. The CDR3 is made up of 12 amino acids. V was pared by 8 bases and J by 7 bases, with 5 bases of the junction left unmatched. CDR1 is GTSNPN, CDR2 SVGIG, per germline (reference sequence). The CDR3 DNA follows: TGTGCCGGGGACAGGGTTGGTGAAAAACTGTTTTTT. This sequence encodes CAGDRVGEKLFF. The variable domain in full, with the rest retrieved from reference TRBV30 and TRBJ1-4, is SQTIHQWPATLVQPVGSPLSLECTVEGTSNPNLYWYRQAAGRGLQLLFYSVGIGQISSEVPQNLSASRPQDRQFILSSKKLLLSDSGFYLCAGDRVGEKLFFGSGTQLSVL.

This clone was counted between two and nine times. The J gene is TRBJ2-1, the V gene TRBV5-1, with 7 nucleotides matching TRBD2. This CDR3 has 13 residues. V trimming: 4 bases; J trimming: 7 bases; junction bases outside the gene matches: 5. Germline CDR1 reads SGHRS; CDR2 reads YFSETQ. The CDR3 loop reads CASSAGGKNEQFF. CDR3 sequence (DNA): TGCGCCAGCAGCGCCGGGGGGAAGAATGAGCAGTTCTTC.

In its sample, this clone was seen a few times. The CDR3 region is CASSLARLGMNTEAFF. CDR3 nucleotide sequence: TGTGCCAGCAGCTTAGCGCGATTGGGGATGAACACTGAAGCTTTCTTT. The V gene is TRBV7-9, the J gene TRBJ1-1; no clear D. This CDR3 region has 16 residues. V dropped 0 bases and J dropped 0 bases, with 11 bases sitting between them. Germline values: CDR1 SEHNR, CDR2 FQNEAQ (reference sequence).

The V and J genes are TRBV6-5 and TRBJ2-3; D is uncertain. The CDR3 sequence is 14 residues long. Per the germline V gene, CDR1 is MNHEY and CDR2 is SVGAGI. Trimming pared 7 bases from V and 0 bases from J, leaving 11 bases between. The CDR3 DNA reads TGTGCCAGCACGGTGGGCGGAAGCACAGATACGCAGTATTTT. Its protein is CASTVGGSTDTQYF.

The chain recombines TRBV5-1 with TRBJ1-3; no clear D gene. The V end was cut by 0 bases, the J end by 4 bases, with 8 bases between. The CDR3 contains 14 residues. Germline CDR1 and CDR2: SGHRS and YFSETQ. The CDR3: CASSLGGFGNTIYF. The DNA for the CDR3 is TGCGCCAGCAGCTTGGGGGGTTTCGGAAACACCATATATTTT. The entire variable domain, with the rest obtained from reference TRBV5-1 and TRBJ1-3, is as follows: KAGVTQTPRYLIKTRGQQVTLSCSPISGHRSVSWYQQTPGQGLQFLFEYFSETQRNKGNFPGRFSGRQFSNSRSEMNVSTLELGDSALYLCASSLGGFGNTIYFGEGSWLTVV.

The rearrangement links TRBV5-1 to TRBJ2-7; the match to TRBD1 covers 10 bases. CDR3 size: 14 residues. The V segment lost 5 bases and the J segment 4 bases; nucleotides outside the gene matches: 6. The V gene's germline CDR1 is SGHRS and CDR2 YFSETQ. The chain's CDR3 is CASRADRGTYEQYV. Here the CDR3 DNA reads TGCGCCAGCAGGGCGGACAGGGGGACATACGAGCAGTACGTC.

The chain employs TRBV7-3 and TRBJ2-6; 11 bases map to TRBD1. The ends lost 0 bases at V and 2 bases at J; junction bases unmatched: 6. The CDR3 runs to 19 residues. The germline CDR1 and CDR2 sequences are SGHTA and FQGTGA. CDR3 DNA: TGTGCCAGCAGCTTAACGGGGACAGGGGGTAGGGCTGGGGCCAACGTCCTGACTTTC. Translating gives CASSLTGTGGRAGANVLTF.

This clone occurred a few times. The chain recombines TRBV19 with TRBJ1-5; 9 bases are a match to TRBD1. The CDR3 runs 15 residues. The V gene end was trimmed by 6 bases and the J gene end by 4 bases; junction bases not matched to a gene: 7. Germline CDR1 is LNHDA and CDR2 is SQIVND (reference sequence). CDR3 sequence reads: CASSQDRGGNQPQHF. The CDR3 DNA is TGTGCCAGTAGCCAAGACAGGGGGGGAAATCAGCCCCAGCATTTT.